The 8 T cell receptor beta chains below were found in one sample sequenced in a study of PD-L1 blockade in urothelial cancer. Here immunoSEQ multiplex PCR was the method, and the copy in TCRdb shows in-frame clones only, minus some. The sample includes tens of thousands of clones, around 83% of them seen just once. As for time point: pretreatment peripheral blood. Here the sequenced sample was PBMCs, taken around atezolizumab (anti-PD-L1) treatment. The receptor set was obtained from a woman in her 70s with urothelial cancer.

V gene TRBV5-6 combines with J gene TRBJ2-3; D might be TRBD1 (5 bases). Trimming shortened V by 0 bases and J by 2 bases, and 19 bases separated the two germline ends. The germline V gene encodes CDR1 SGHDT and CDR2 YYEEEE. This CDR3 comprises 18 residues. This chain's CDR3 is CASSLARTGDNPTDTQYF. As DNA, the CDR3 is TGTGCCAGCAGCTTGGCGCGAACAGGAGATAATCCCACAGATACGCAGTATTTT.

The chain recombines TRBV30 with TRBJ1-6; 7 bases fit TRBD1. The V gene end was trimmed by 6 bases and the J gene end by 7 bases; junction bases not matched to a gene: 12. In germline, CDR1 is GTSNPN, CDR2 SVGIG (reference sequence). The CDR3 covers 15 residues. The CDR3 reads CACTATGDRNSPLHF. CDR3 nucleotide sequence: TGTGCCTGCACGGCTACAGGGGACCGAAATTCACCCCTCCACTTT. The whole variable domain, filled in from reference TRBV30 and TRBJ1-6, reads SQTIHQWPATLVQPVGSPLSLECTVEGTSNPNLYWYRQAAGRGLQLLFYSVGIGQISSEVPQNLSASRPQDRQFILSSKKLLLSDSGFYLCACTATGDRNSPLHFGNGTRLTVT.

The sample holds a few counts of this clone. V is TRBV27 and J is TRBJ2-3; D might be TRBD2 (6 bases). The CDR3 contains 15 residues. With 3 bases removed from V and 2 bases from J, the gap between germline ends came to 12 bases. The V gene's germline CDR1 is MNHEY and CDR2 SMNVEV (reference sequence). As DNA, the CDR3 is TGTGCCAGCAGTTTCATCCGGGAGCACACAGATACGCAGTATTTT. As protein: CASSFIREHTDTQYF.

The CDR3 sequence: CASSPGNTGSAGNTIYF. The CDR3 nucleotides read TGCGCCAGCAGCCCGGGAAATACAGGGTCTGCTGGAAACACCATATATTTT. The V and J genes are TRBV5-1 and TRBJ1-3, with a weak D call TRBD1 (6 bases). Germline CDR1 reads SGHRS; CDR2 reads YFSETQ. This CDR3 is 17 amino acids long. The ends were cut back, 4 bases at V and 2 bases at J, with 19 bases in the middle.

This chain uses TRBV11-2 with TRBJ1-2; D gene unclear. Trimming pared 1 base from V and 7 bases from J, leaving 7 bases between. In germline, CDR1 is SGHAT, CDR2 FQNNGV. The CDR3 consists of 12 residues. CDR3 region: CASSLGAGGYTF. CDR3 sequence (DNA): TGTGCCAGCAGCTTAGGGGCAGGTGGCTACACCTTC.

This chain uses TRBV7-3 with TRBJ2-7, with 10 bases identical to TRBD2. Germline values: CDR1 SGHTA, CDR2 FQGTGA. The V segment lost 2 bases and the J segment 2 bases; nucleotides outside the gene matches: 6. This CDR3 has 16 residues. Here the CDR3 DNA reads TGTGCCAGCAGCTTAGATAGCGGGGGGACCCCCTACGAGCAGTACTTC. It specifies CASSLDSGGTPYEQYF.

The gene calls are TRBV18 and TRBJ2-2; D remains ambiguous. V lost 0 bases, J lost 0 bases, and 8 bases lay in between. The germline V gene encodes CDR1 KGHSH and CDR2 LQKENI. The CDR3 consists of 16 residues. The CDR3 loop reads CASSPPAGPNTGELFF. CDR3 nucleotide sequence: TGTGCCAGCTCACCACCGGCAGGTCCGAACACCGGGGAGCTGTTTTTT.

In DNA, the CDR3 is TGCGCCAGCAGCCGCGGGACAGGGGTTTACAATGAGCAGTTCTTC. Amino acid sequence: CASSRGTGVYNEQFF. The chain uses TRBV5-1 and TRBJ2-1, with TRBD1 matching over 10 bases. J lost 4 bases, V lost 4 bases, and 5 bases had no gene match. Germline V gene data show CDR1 as SGHRS and CDR2 as YFSETQ. There are 15 residues in the CDR3.